This T cell receptor (beta chain) is from a study of cytomegalovirus exposure and HLA in healthy donors (dated 2017 in TCRdb). Broadly, across the study: An earlier analysis of some 600 of the donors reported approximately 260 Gb of sequence data and 117 million unique TCR beta sequences obtained from around 190 million T cells. An early release that covered some 630 HLA-typed donors contained approximately 300 gigabases of sequencing data and about 93 million unique TCR sequences. Of the 300 to 500 genotyped donors, 81% were placed in the genetic ancestry cluster associated with self-reported Caucasian donors. The study was designed to test whether signatures of past pathogen exposure could be identified by cataloging public T cell receptors. Using immunosequencing, the study profiled T cell repertoires from about 610 subjects and related those repertoires to cytomegalovirus serostatus. In addition to the first cohort of roughly 700 subjects, a separate validation cohort of 120 different subjects was used. The study combined high-throughput TCR immunosequencing, statistical association of individual TCRs with disease status, and machine learning to predict cytomegalovirus infection status. In a later analysis, previously published TCR beta repertoires from 666 donors were re-analyzed and high-resolution HLA genotyping was added so that TCR occurrence patterns could be studied. The later analysis used no new phenotypic data to find candidate immune exposures, relying instead on TCR beta sequences and their occurrence across donors. An earlier analysis of around 580 of the donors used high-throughput TCR beta sequencing to judge whether each TCR beta V gene segment behaved as functional or pseudogenic. Alongside the repertoire data, information on donor age, sex, ethnicity and CMV serostatus was compiled. A later genetic analysis took genome-wide SNP genotypes for about 65% of the 666 donors and used that subset as a discovery cohort. Every repertoire in the discovery cohort had been generated on one and the same sequencing platform. Class I and class II HLA loci were covered by the typing at four-digit resolution. Typing coverage varied by locus: about 620-640 donors for A, B, C, DRB1 and DQB1; approximately 520 for DQA1; nearly 610 for DPA1; approximately 450 for DPB1. A few DR-DQ haplotypes were handled as single units for association and clustering because linkage in the cohort was strong. On average, roughly 250,000 unique TCR beta nucleotide sequences were sequenced per donor among about 400 genotyped donors of the cohort, with 15% to 20% of those sequences being non-productive. The paper as a whole reports these results and caveats: In vitro tests confirmed that a few of the cytomegalovirus-associated TCR beta chains recognize cytomegalovirus antigens. Roughly uniform sequencing depth across donors was assumed in presence/absence analyses, although this assumption may not hold. The 87-base-pair reads could not distinguish some IMGT-functional V segments, including TRBV6-2 and TRBV6-3, so those segments were excluded. Because some donors lacked HLA typing at each locus, the association tests relied only on the typed subset. Because counts were too low, some 17 rarely observed V segments, including chromosome 9 orphons, were left out of the earlier analysis of 587 of the donors. Correlated functional status among segregating V segments might be attributable to linkage disequilibrium, but an unknown experimental factor could not be ruled out. An earlier analysis of 587 of the donors showed that most TCR beta V segments appeared in productive rearrangements either about 90% or about 30% of the time, which broadly matched IMGT annotations. A further reported finding was that TCR beta sequences accurately predicted the HLA-A and HLA-B alleles for most subjects in the first cohort. A later analysis associated about 18,000 TCR beta sequences with specific HLA alleles at a false discovery rate of 0.05. Cytomegalovirus status was reported to be diagnosed by the classifier with high specificity and sensitivity in both the original and validation cohorts. Immune exposure information for the cohort was limited to CMV serostatus. In a later analysis, most CMV-associated TCR beta chains were found to appear HLA-restricted, with HLA associations seemingly driven largely by CMV exposure. The authors suggested that the approach could potentially be generalized to other disease states and immunological phenotypes. A later analysis found that HLA-associated TCR beta chains were more clonally expanded and had lower generation probabilities than equally common non-associated chains. Across donors, most TCR sequences were observed very rarely, whereas some public TCRs were present in many individuals. A later analysis reported that several top co-occurrence clusters appeared linked to parvovirus B19, influenza, CMV and Epstein-Barr virus. A later analysis found that TCR association rates varied across HLA loci, with DRB1 alleles showing the most associated TCRs and HLA-C alleles the fewest. A later genetic analysis associated a missense DCLRE1C variant with V-gene and J-gene trimming of TCR beta chains, and an independent cohort replicated the association. The study gave a list of 150 to 200 TCR beta chains associated with cytomegalovirus. A group of highly shared sequence variants was considered likely to be a technical artifact of the sequencing pipeline. The cohort was sequenced for TCR beta chains only, and without alpha or paired-chain data the features that could be detected were limited. According to a later genetic analysis, donors in an Asian-associated ancestry cluster had fewer N-insertions in productive TCRs than the approximately 630-donor mean. Assigning TCR associations to individual alleles was difficult when HLA alleles, especially DR and DQ, strongly co-occurred.

The library was obtained by the immunoSEQ multiplex PCR assay. The multiplex PCR relied on a mix of 60 forward primers for TCR Vbeta segments and 13 reverse primers for TCR Jbeta segments. Amplification of the CDR3 region of rearranged TCR beta genes was performed with a multiplex PCR assay on genomic DNA. The Illumina HiSeq System was used to sequence the amplified TCR beta libraries as 87-base-pair reads. The authors' pipeline ran thus. A later analysis counted tens of millions of unique TCR beta chains across the roughly 700 repertoires, and some 11 million of these chains were shared by at least two donors. To remove PCR and sequencing errors, raw reads were error-corrected and collapsed into unique sequences using a nearest-neighbor algorithm that merged closely related sequences. Alignment of CDR3 sequences to IMGT reference sequences was used to assign V, D and J gene segments. For a sequence to be retained, a match of at least six nucleotides was required to both a V gene segment and a J gene segment. Rearrangements were classified as productive when the CDR3 lacked stop codons and remained in frame with V and J, and all other rearrangements were classified as non-productive. CDR3 was defined according to IMGT convention as the region running from the second conserved V-encoded cysteine to the conserved J-encoded phenylalanine. The earlier analysis of a few hundred of the donors excluded sequences that lacked an unambiguous match to a single V gene segment. An earlier analysis of 587 of the donors called V segments functional above 56.7% productive rearrangements and segregating when the between-donor standard deviation exceeded 5%. A statistical classification framework was built to diagnose cytomegalovirus status from the catalog of TCR beta chain sequences. V and J gene assignment, in a later analysis, came from comparing TCR nucleotide sequences with IMGT/GENE-DB human TR gene sequences. The TCRdist pipeline was used in a later analysis to assign CDR3 sequences and most-parsimonious VDJ recombination scenarios. A later analysis defined each TCR beta chain by its CDR3 amino acid sequence plus V-gene family, and excluded reads lacking a unique V-gene family. A later analysis removed 592 highly shared, low-generation-probability nucleotide sequences to deal with suspected cross-contamination and a sequencing artifact. In a later analysis, a clonal expansion index was calculated for each public chain from normalized within-repertoire ranks of inferred template counts. In a later analysis, generation probabilities were computed with a VDJ recombination model fitted to out-of-frame rearrangements, and the resulting probabilities were checked against IGoR. In a later analysis, hypergeometric tests were used to score TCR-TCR, TCR-HLA and TCR-CMV co-occurrence, with a repertoire-size bias correction applied to TCR pairs. In a later analysis, false discovery rates were estimated by permuting HLA or CMV assignments 20 times. A later analysis grouped co-occurring TCRs with DBSCAN, adding TCRdist sequence similarity when clustering within HLA-allele-positive subsets. Co-occurrence clustering excluded repertoires with fewer than 30,000 or more than 120,000 public chains, plus five with anomalous nucleotide sharing. TCRdb carries this immuneACCESS record with in-frame sequences only. Its versions omit some clonotypes, under half of them owing to an unresolved V gene in the studies checked, with the rest unexplained. V, J and clone size are those of that table, while D and trimming were read from the DNA. The sample profile shows around 120,000 clones; 15% of them were found once. The biggest ten clones account for 1.9% of the sample.

The cohort was made up of roughly 670 healthy bone marrow donors. Cohort members were all nominally healthy when sampled, although unrecorded immune exposures were likely present. The donor was CMV seronegative and belonged to the group of 352 seronegative cohort members. Every donor gave a peripheral blood sample, and the peripheral blood mononuclear cells from that sample were used for TCR beta sequencing. The Qiagen DNeasy Blood Extraction Kit was used to extract genomic DNA from the blood cell samples. The CDR3 sequence holds 14 residues, the cysteine and phenylalanine included. Left in the record is the CDR3 DNA by itself, 42 bases read in frame from the first base. Taken from the germline V gene, the CDR1 and CDR2 loops are ENHRY and SYGVKD. Ends trimmed: V by 4 bases, J by 2 bases; bases unmatched to a gene: 4. A few counts support this clone. What this receptor recognizes is not known. There are no base qualities to consult, and no much larger clone falls within one base.

Sequenced: PBMCs. The source is a woman younger than 30 in good health and CMV-seronegative. The chain was built from TRBV10-3 and TRBJ1-2; 7 bases in the junction line up with TRBD1. The DNA sequence reads TGTGCCATCAGTGCTACAGGGGCCAACTATGGCTACACCTTC. This encodes CAISATGANYGYTF.